The source of this TCR beta chain is a study of T cells after yellow fever vaccination. Study in general: With SMART-Seq v4 Ultra Low Input, the fractions containing low cell numbers were prepared. Overall study findings and caveats: After the booster, 96% of CD4 and about nine tenths of CD8 primary-response clones were re-detected. The study noted that FACS-sorted repertoires could contain abundant clonotypes contaminating from the bulk population.

This clonotype came up many times. Its antigen is currently unknown. It was through 5'RACE template switching that TCR cDNA was made, with a universal primer site and UMIs added. TCRdb analysed the 5' RACE reads with MiXCR anew, one entry per CDR3 protein. The table shows some 150,000 distinct CDR3 sequences, with 5% to 7.5% occurring only once. Deletions cut 5 bases from V and 12 bases from J, with 14 bases between. CDR1 is SGHVS and CDR2 is FNYEAQ in the germline V gene. The CDR3 totals 12 residues. The sequence derives from a man in his thirties or forties who received the YFV17D yellow fever vaccine. This chain uses TRBV7-6 with TRBJ2-1; maybe TRBD1 (6 bases). The sequencing used CD4+ T cells sorted from PBMCs, collected 10 days after the yellow fever booster vaccination. The CDR3 region is CASSPSGAGQFF. Written as DNA, the CDR3 is TGTGCCAGCAGCCCCTCAGGGGCCGGGCAGTTCTTC.